This T cell receptor (beta chain) was profiled in a study of read filtering for tumor transcriptome and immune sequencing. Overall study context: TCR-mapped reads were about 3.5 to 11 million with IR-seq versus roughly 75 to 1,300 with RNA-seq.

In its sample, this clonotype was seen many times. Its antigen is unknown. The study, taken as a whole, reports: Dropping single-read clonotypes raised IR-seq and RNA-seq shared-clonotype correlation. The sorted CD138-negative fraction was a mixed bone marrow immune population, not purified T cells.

The library was built from around 380 ng RNA with molecular barcoded adaptors for alpha/delta and beta/gamma chains. TCRdb re-called the reads with MiXCR, one entry per CDR3 protein. Seen here are 60,000 to 75,000 distinct CDR3 sequences, around a fifth observed once, and the top ten hold approximately 10%. Trimming shortened V by 2 bases and J by 6 bases, and 18 bases separated the two germline ends. The CDR3 sequence is 16 residues long. In germline, CDR1 is SNHLY, CDR2 FYNNEI. The sequence was obtained from a donor aged 40 or older with multiple myeloma. The rearrangement uses TRBV2 and TRBJ2-3; no clear D. The sample consisted of a population of CD138-negative cells sorted from bone marrow. The chain's CDR3 is CASSEPMTSFLDTQYF. The CDR3 DNA reads TGTGCCAGCAGTGAACCTATGACCAGCTTTTTGGATACGCAGTATTTT.